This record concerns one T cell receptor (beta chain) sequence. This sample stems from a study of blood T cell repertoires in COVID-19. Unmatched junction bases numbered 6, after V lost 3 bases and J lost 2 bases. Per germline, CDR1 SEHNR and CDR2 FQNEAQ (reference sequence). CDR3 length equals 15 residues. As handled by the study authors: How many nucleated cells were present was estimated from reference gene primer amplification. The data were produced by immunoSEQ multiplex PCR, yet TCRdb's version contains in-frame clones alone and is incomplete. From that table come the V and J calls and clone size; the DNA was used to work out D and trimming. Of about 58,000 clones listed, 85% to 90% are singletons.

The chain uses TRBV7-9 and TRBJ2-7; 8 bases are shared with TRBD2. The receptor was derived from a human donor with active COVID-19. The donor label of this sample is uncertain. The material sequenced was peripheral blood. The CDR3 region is CASSLLAGPPYEQYF. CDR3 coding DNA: TGTGCCAGCAGCTTGTTAGCGGGACCTCCCTACGAGCAGTACTTC.